This passage covers 14 T cell receptor beta chains from one sample sequenced in a study of control samples from healthy donors and cancer patients. Using immunoSEQ multiplex PCR, the repertoire was profiled, and TCRdb retains in-frame clones only, with some absent. The sample carries 150,000 to 200,000 clones, 90% recorded once. The specimen was blood. The receptors stem from a woman between 50 and 59 years old in good health.

The chain couples TRBV6-2 or TRBV6-3 to TRBJ1-5; D is possibly TRBD1 (5 bases). V was clipped by 6 bases and J by 0 bases, with 15 bases between them. This CDR3 spans 16 amino acids. Germline-derived CDR1 and CDR2 are MNHEY and SVGEGT. The CDR3 is CASSPRGGDSNQPQHF. The DNA of the CDR3 is TGTGCCAGCAGCCCAAGAGGAGGGGATAGCAATCAGCCCCAGCATTTT.

The chain joins TRBV7-6 to TRBJ2-1, with 8 bases identical to TRBD2. The CDR3 is 16 residues long. Germline CDR1 is SGHVS and CDR2 is FNYEAQ. J was trimmed by 5 bases and V by 5 bases; bases with no gene match: 11. CDR3 sequence reads: CASSASGGGSNNEQFF. The CDR3, as DNA: TGTGCCAGCAGCGCTTCGGGGGGGGGAAGCAACAATGAGCAGTTCTTC. The whole variable domain, remainder taken from reference TRBV7-6 and TRBJ2-1, is GAGVSQSPRYKVTKRGQDVALRCDPISGHVSLYWYRQALGQGPEFLTYFNYEAQQDKSGLPNDRFSAERPEGSISTLTIQRTEQRDSAMYRCASSASGGGSNNEQFFGPGTRLTVL.

This clone was seen only once. The chain has TRBV3-1 (or the pseudogene TRBV3-2) and TRBJ2-7; tentative D call: TRBD1 (6 bases). CDR1 is LGHDT, CDR2 YNNKEL, per germline (reference sequence). V was pared by 4 bases and J by 6 bases, with 16 bases between. The CDR3 totals 14 residues. The CDR3 loop is CASSLGARHGEQYF. The CDR3 DNA reads as TGTGCCAGCAGCCTGGGGGCCCGACACGGCGAGCAGTACTTC.

The chain links TRBV25-1 to TRBJ1-1; D is unclear. The CDR3 spans 15 residues. V lost 4 bases and J 0 bases, leaving 12 bases between the germline ends. Per germline, CDR1 MGHDK and CDR2 SYGVNS. CDR3 residues: CASSVRRQMNTEAFF. The CDR3 coding sequence is TGTGCCAGCAGTGTCAGGAGACAAATGAACACTGAAGCTTTCTTT.

CDR3 bases: TGTGCCAGCAGCCTAGAAGGACAGGGGATTATCAGCTCCTACGAGCAGTACTTC. This encodes CASSLEGQGIISSYEQYF. The chain recombines TRBV7-8 with TRBJ2-7; TRBD1 aligns across 9 bases. Germline lookup yields CDR1 SGHVS and CDR2 FQNEAQ. V dropped 5 bases and J dropped 0; count of bases not matched to a gene: 14. This CDR3 region has 18 residues.

This sequence joins TRBV28 and TRBJ1-3, with 12 nucleotides matching TRBD1. This CDR3 spans 15 amino acids. Germline V lookup: CDR1 MDHEN, CDR2 SYDVKM. J was trimmed by 8 bases and V by 6 bases; bases with no gene match: 8. The CDR3 protein is CASSRPGQGAYTIYF. CDR3 in DNA: TGTGCCAGCAGCCGCCCGGGACAGGGGGCCTACACCATATATTTT.

V gene TRBV23-1 combines with J gene TRBJ1-6; 7 nucleotides agree with TRBD1. TRBV23-1 is designated an ORF whose function remains uncertain. Trimming cost V 8 bases and J 9 bases; bases outside gene matches: 1. This CDR3 has 11 residues. CDR3 nucleotide sequence: TGCGCCAGCGGGACAGTTTCACCCCTCCACTTT. Translating gives CASGTVSPLHF.

The chain links TRBV30 to TRBJ1-5; D uncertain. The CDR3 sequence is 15 residues long. V lost 1 base and J lost 3, with 13 bases in between. Germline V CDR1 and CDR2: GTSNPN, SVGIG (reference sequence). The CDR3: CAWSEFGRFNQPQHF. DNA of the CDR3: TGTGCCTGGAGTGAATTCGGACGGTTCAATCAGCCCCAGCATTTT. Based on the CDR3 plus reference TRBV30 and TRBJ1-5, the full variable domain is SQTIHQWPATLVQPVGSPLSLECTVEGTSNPNLYWYRQAAGRGLQLLFYSVGIGQISSEVPQNLSASRPQDRQFILSSKKLLLSDSGFYLCAWSEFGRFNQPQHFGDGTRLSIL.

The genes are TRBV18 and TRBJ2-7, with TRBD1 identical over 7 bases. Looked up from germline, CDR1 is KGHSH and CDR2 is LQKENI. The CDR3 contains 12 residues. The V segment lost 4 bases and the J segment 7 bases; nucleotides outside the gene matches: 4. CDR3 residues: CASSLTGVEQYF. The CDR3, as DNA: TGTGCCAGCTCACTAACAGGGGTGGAGCAGTACTTC. Together with reference TRBV18 and TRBJ2-7, the CDR3 gives the full variable domain: NAGVMQNPRHLVRRRGQEARLRCSPMKGHSHVYWYRQLPEEGLKFMVYLQKENIIDESGMPKERFSAEFPKEGPSILRIQQVVRGDSAAYFCASSLTGVEQYFGPGTRLTVT.

The rearrangement joins TRBV5-6 to TRBJ1-2, with unresolved D. The CDR3 runs to 12 residues. V shed 4 bases and J shed 8 bases, with 12 bases lying between them. Germline CDR1 and CDR2: SGHDT and YYEEEE. The CDR3 DNA follows: TGTGCCAGCAGCCTGGAGGCCACGGGCTACACCTTC. It encodes CASSLEATGYTF.

The chain carries TRBV29-1 and TRBJ2-7; 11 positions match TRBD2. CDR1 and CDR2 (germline): SQVTM, ANQGSEA. The trim removed 6 bases at V and 2 bases at J, leaving 6 bases unmatched. This CDR3 spans 14 amino acids. The CDR3 DNA reads as TGCAGCGTCCAGACTAGCGGGACCCCCTACGAGCAGTACTTC. Its protein product is CSVQTSGTPYEQYF.

The CDR3 DNA follows: TGTGCCAGTAGTATTTCAGGGGTGAGCTACGAGCAGTACTTC. This gives the protein CASSISGVSYEQYF. This sequence joins TRBV19 and TRBJ2-7, with D possibly TRBD1 on 6 matching bases. This CDR3 is built from 14 residues. Germline-derived CDR1 and CDR2 are LNHDA and SQIVND (reference sequence). The V end lost 3 bases, the J end lost 3 bases, and 12 bases lay between the germline ends.

The table lists this clone with a count of one. V is TRBV6-5 and J is TRBJ1-6; D possibly corresponds to TRBD1 (6 bases). The CDR3 length is 14 residues. Germline CDR1 reads MNHEY; CDR2 reads SVGAGI. Trimming took 7 bases from V and 7 from J, leaving 14 bases between them. CDR3 in amino acids: CASNPQGFNSPLHF. In DNA, the CDR3 is TGTGCCAGCAATCCACAGGGTTTCAATTCACCCCTCCACTTT.

This clone was counted once. The V call is TRBV6-2 or TRBV6-3, the J call TRBJ1-5; tentative D call: TRBD1 (5 bases). In germline, CDR1 is MNHEY, CDR2 SVGEGT. The V end lost 6 bases, the J end lost 1 base, and 16 bases lay between the germline ends. This CDR3 is 16 amino acids long. The CDR3 DNA reads as TGTGCCAGCAGCCGTCCGAGGAGGGGAAGCAATCAGCCCCAGCATTTT. It is translated as CASSRPRRGSNQPQHF.